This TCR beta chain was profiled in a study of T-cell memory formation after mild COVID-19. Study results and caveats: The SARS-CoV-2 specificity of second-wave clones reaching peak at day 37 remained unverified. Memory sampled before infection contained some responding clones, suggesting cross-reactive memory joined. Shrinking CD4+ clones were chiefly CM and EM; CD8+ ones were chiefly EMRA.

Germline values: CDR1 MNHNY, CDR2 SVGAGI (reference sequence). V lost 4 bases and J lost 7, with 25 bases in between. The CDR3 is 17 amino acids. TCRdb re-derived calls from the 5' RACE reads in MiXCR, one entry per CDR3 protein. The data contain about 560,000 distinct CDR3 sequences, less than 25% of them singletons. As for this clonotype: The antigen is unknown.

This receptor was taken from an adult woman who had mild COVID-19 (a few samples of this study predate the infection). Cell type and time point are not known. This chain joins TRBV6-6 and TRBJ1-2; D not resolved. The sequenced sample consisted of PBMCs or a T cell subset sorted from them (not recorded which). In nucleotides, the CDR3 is TGTGCCAGCAGTTCTGACCGGGAGGGAGATTCTTATAGTGGCTACACCTTC. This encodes CASSSDREGDSYSGYTF.